These T cell receptor beta chains were read from a single sample in a study of long-term antiretroviral therapy in people with HIV. Generated by immunoSEQ multiplex PCR, the TCRdb table keeps only in-frame clones and is missing some. The data show several thousand clones, approximately 85% seen once. The sequencing here drew on unsorted PBMCs, taken 3.7 years after starting antiretroviral therapy. Receptors were obtained from a woman in her fifties or sixties with HIV. CDR3s include the opening cysteine and the closing phenylalanine or tryptophan. The D gene is left open where the match is weak. Not all rows give a size; the values are once, few, many and, for expanded clones, a class.

d_call | clone_size | j_call | v_call | cdr3_nt | cdr3_aa
- | - | TRBJ2-1 | TRBV19 | TGTGCCAGTAGTCCCGGGGGCAGTTCCTACAATGAGCAGTTCTTC | CASSPGGSSYNEQFF
- | once | TRBJ2-2 | TRBV5-1 | TGCGCCAGCAGCTTGAGGGGGAACACCGGGGAGCTGTTTTTT | CASSLRGNTGELFF
- | once | TRBJ2-7 | TRBV28 | TGTGCCAGCAGTTACGGGACCCCCGGAGGCGAGCAGTACTTC | CASSYGTPGGEQYF
- | - | TRBJ2-1 | TRBV7-2 | TGTGCCAGCAGCTTAGCGTTCGGGAATGAGCAGTTCTTC | CASSLAFGNEQFF
- | - | TRBJ2-4 | TRBV19 | TGTGCCAGTGAAAGCCCGGGGGTAAAAAACATTCAGTACTTC | CASESPGVKNIQYF
- | - | TRBJ1-4 | TRBV5-1 | TGCGCCAGCAGCTTGGCCAGCGGGGAGGGTGAAAAACTGTTTTTT | CASSLASGEGEKLFF
TRBD2 | - | TRBJ2-1 | TRBV7-2 | TGTGCCAGCAGCTCGATAAATAGCGGGAGTGGGCAGTTCTTC | CASSSINSGSGQFF
- | - | TRBJ1-4 | TRBV5-6 | TGTGCCAGCAGCTTGGGACCGCTGAAAAATGAAAAACTGTTTTTT | CASSLGPLKNEKLFF
- | - | TRBJ1-1 | TRBV30 | TGTGCCCCCGGGGGCGCTCGGACAGATAACACTGAAGCTTTCTTT | CAPGGARTDNTEAFF
TRBD2 | - | TRBJ2-1 | TRBV29-1 | TGCAGCGTTGAAACGCAGACTAGCGGGAGAGGGAATGAGCAGTTCTTC | CSVETQTSGRGNEQFF
- | - | TRBJ2-4 | TRBV20-1 | TGCAGTGCTTATCTTGACATTCAGTACTTC | CSAYLDIQYF
- | - | TRBJ2-2 | TRBV2 | TGTGCCAGCAGTGAAGCCGGGGAGCTGTTTTTT | CASSEAGELFF
TRBD2 | - | TRBJ2-3 | TRBV28 | TGTGCCAGCAGTCTCGGGGACTACGTCTATGGCACAGATACGCAGTATTTT | CASSLGDYVYGTDTQYF
TRBD2 | - | TRBJ2-3 | TRBV11-2 | TGTGCCAGCAGCCTAGCGGGGATCACAGATACGCAGTATTTT | CASSLAGITDTQYF
- | once | TRBJ1-1 | TRBV7-9 | TGTGCCAGCAGCTTGGAGAACACTGAAGCTTTCTTT | CASSLENTEAFF
- | - | TRBJ2-1 | TRBV29-1 | TGCAGCGTAAGAGTCTACAATGAGCAGTTCTTC | CSVRVYNEQFF
- | - | TRBJ2-1 | TRBV6-1 | TGTGCCAGCAGTTCCGGCGTCTACAATGAGCAGTTCTTC | CASSSGVYNEQFF
- | - | TRBJ2-6 | TRBV27 | TGTGCCAGCAGTTTATCAAGGAGCTCTGGGGCCAACGTCCTGACTTTC | CASSLSRSSGANVLTF
- | - | TRBJ2-1 | TRBV6-6 | TGTGCCAGCAGAGCTGGCGGGACCACCTACAATGAGCAGTTCTTC | CASRAGGTTYNEQFF
- | - | TRBJ1-5 | TRBV6-5 | TGTGCCAGCAGTCCAACCGCTTATAGCAATCAGCCCCAGCATTTT | CASSPTAYSNQPQHF
- | - | TRBJ2-3 | TRBV4-3 | TGCGCCAGCAGCCAAGCAGGGGATAGCACAGATACGCAGTATTTT | CASSQAGDSTDTQYF
- | - | TRBJ1-2 | TRBV28 | TGTGCCAGCTGGTACCAGAAAAACTATGGCTACACCTTC | CASWYQKNYGYTF
TRBD1 | - | TRBJ2-3 | TRBV6-5 | TGTGCCAGCAGGGCCGGGACAGGTACGGATACGCAGTATTTT | CASRAGTGTDTQYF
- | - | TRBJ1-5 | TRBV7-8 | TGTGCCAGCAGCTCCTTCCGAAATCAGCCCCAGCATTTT | CASSSFRNQPQHF
TRBD1 | - | TRBJ1-1 | TRBV18 | TGTGCCAGCTCACGAGGGGGCGCGAACACTGAAGCTTTCTTT | CASSRGGANTEAFF
TRBD2 | - | TRBJ2-1 | TRBV5-6 | TGTGCCAGCAGCTCCGGGACTAGCGGGATCTGGGAGCAGTTCTTC | CASSSGTSGIWEQFF
- | - | TRBJ2-7 | TRBV28 | TGTGCCAGCAGTGGGGGGTCTCGACCCTACGAGCAGTACTTC | CASSGGSRPYEQYF
- | once | TRBJ2-1 | TRBV9 | TGTGCCAGCAGCGTAGTCTCTTCGGGTGGTGAGCAGTTCTTC | CASSVVSSGGEQFF
- | - | TRBJ2-7 | TRBV7-9 | TGTGCCAGCAGCTTAGATCCGGGGGTTCCCTACGAGCAGTACTTC | CASSLDPGVPYEQYF
- | once | TRBJ2-3 | TRBV9 | TGTGCCAGCAGCACCAGGACTCTCACAGATACGCAGTATTTT | CASSTRTLTDTQYF
TRBD2 | - | TRBJ2-1 | TRBV4-1 | TGCGCCAGCAGCCAGATTAGCGGGAGCGGGTACAATGAGCAGTTCTTC | CASSQISGSGYNEQFF
- | - | TRBJ2-5 | TRBV7-8 | TGTGCCAGCAGCTTAGTTGGGCAAGAGACCCAGTACTTC | CASSLVGQETQYF
TRBD2 | few | TRBJ2-3 | TRBV4-3 | TGCGCCAGCAGCCAAGATGGGACTAGCGTGACAGATACGCAGTATTTT | CASSQDGTSVTDTQYF
- | - | TRBJ2-1 | TRBV27 | TGTGCCAGCAGTTTACTAGACTACAATGAGCAGTTCTTC | CASSLLDYNEQFF
- | - | TRBJ2-5 | TRBV7-6 | TGTGCCAGCAGCCTACCCCCTACCCCCGGGGAGACCCAGTACTTC | CASSLPPTPGETQYF
- | - | TRBJ1-5 | TRBV7-2 | TGTGCCAGCAGCTTACTGCCGAATCAGCCCCAGCATTTT | CASSLLPNQPQHF
TRBD2 | - | TRBJ2-7 | TRBV6-5 | TGTGCCAGCAAAGGGGCGGGAGGGCAAGGTTACGAGCAGTACTTC | CASKGAGGQGYEQYF
- | - | TRBJ2-3 | TRBV6-5 | TGTGCCAGCAGTTACGGCCAAGCACTTACGCAGTATTTT | CASSYGQALTQYF
- | once | TRBJ2-3 | TRBV5-1 | TGCGCCAGCAGCTTGGACCGTACGCAGTATTTT | CASSLDRTQYF
- | - | TRBJ2-5 | TRBV7-7 | TGTGCTAGCAGCTTAGCGTTGGAAGACCAAGAGACCCAGTACTTC | CASSLALEDQETQYF
- | - | TRBJ1-2 | TRBV15 | TGTGCCACCAGCAGCCCGGGTCGCGGCGGCTACACCTTC | CATSSPGRGGYTF
- | - | TRBJ1-1 | TRBV7-2 | TGTGCCAGCAAACAGAGGGCGAACACTGAAGCTTTCTTT | CASKQRANTEAFF
- | - | TRBJ2-7 | TRBV4-2 | TGTGCCAGCAGCCAAGTGACCGCCAACTCCTACGAGCAGTACTTC | CASSQVTANSYEQYF
- | - | TRBJ2-7 | TRBV5-5 | TGTGCCAGCAGCTTGGGGAGTGGAGTGACCCGCGAGCAGTACTTC | CASSLGSGVTREQYF
- | - | TRBJ2-1 | TRBV7-7 | TGTGCCAGCAGCTCCCAAAGCGGTGAGCAGTTCTTC | CASSSQSGEQFF
- | - | TRBJ1-1 | TRBV5-4 | TGTGCCAGCAGCTCTGCGAACGGGGCCTGGGCCTCCAGCACTGAAGCTTTCTTT | CASSSANGAWASSTEAFF
- | - | TRBJ1-1 | TRBV7-9 | TGTGCCAGCAGCCCAGTGGGCGGGGCGAACACTGAAGCTTTCTTT | CASSPVGGANTEAFF
- | - | TRBJ1-5 | TRBV6-1 | TGTGCCAGCAGTGAATCAGGAGGGAATCAGCCCCAGCATTTT | CASSESGGNQPQHF
- | - | TRBJ1-1 | TRBV18 | TGTGCCAGCTCGGCGGGCGGGAACACTGAAGCTTTCTTT | CASSAGGNTEAFF
TRBD1 | - | TRBJ1-2 | TRBV30 | TGTGCCTGGAGTGCCCAGGGGGTCTACTATGGCTACACCTTC | CAWSAQGVYYGYTF
- | - | TRBJ2-1 | TRBV7-2 | TGTGCCAGCACTGACAACGCGAATGAGCAGTTCTTC | CASTDNANEQFF
- | - | TRBJ2-2 | TRBV4-1 | TGCGCCAGCAGCCAAGGGCCGGGGACATCATTCCTAACCGGGGAGCTGTTTTTT | CASSQGPGTSFLTGELFF
- | - | TRBJ1-4 | TRBV6-1 | TGTGCCAGCAGTGAAGGACAGACCGATAATGAAAAACTGTTTTTT | CASSEGQTDNEKLFF
- | once | TRBJ2-4 | TRBV2 | TGTGCCAGCAGTGAAAGGAGGGTAGACATTCAGTACTTC | CASSERRVDIQYF
TRBD2 | - | TRBJ2-2 | TRBV28 | TGTGCCAGCAAGATAGCGGGAACGAACACCGGGGAGCTGTTTTTT | CASKIAGTNTGELFF